The sequence of this T cell receptor beta chain was determined in a study of Ad26.COV2.S vaccination and SARS-CoV-2 variants. Study-wide context: Intramuscular Ad26.COV2.S at 5x10^10 or 1x10^11 viral particles. Study-level points and caveats: Breadth measured for non-spike TCRs was similar across vaccine and placebo recipients.

Only in-frame clones appear in the TCRdb table, and some are missing; sequencing was by immunoSEQ multiplex PCR. The table has about 680,000 clones, roughly 90% seen once; the top ten hold about 1.5%. CDR3 length: 12 amino acids. Trimming removed 4 bases from V and 11 bases from J, with 12 bases in between. Specified treatment: some 20 received Ad26.COV2.S at low or high dose, single or two shots; about five received placebo; per-sample allocation not given. Specimen acquisition occurred on day 63 following the initial vaccine or placebo injection. The sample came from a Boston adult aged 18-55 years. This clone was observed once. Antigen specificity is unknown.

The chain couples TRBV12-3 or TRBV12-4 to TRBJ1-5; D is perhaps TRBD1 (6 bases). Sequences were derived from peripheral blood, sampled in a trial of Ad26.COV2.S vaccine versus placebo. The clonotype was recovered from a person aged 18-60 years who received the Ad26.COV2.S COVID-19 vaccine or a placebo. CDR3 in DNA: TGTGCCAGCAGTTACCCCCAGGGGACCCAGCATTTT. This gives the protein CASSYPQGTQHF.